The rows below give T cell receptor beta chains drawn from one sample of a study of Graves' ophthalmopathy and Graves' hyperthyroidism. TCRdb called the multiplex PCR reads again in MiXCR, with one record for every CDR3 protein. The sample lists approximately 160,000 distinct CDR3 sequences; 35% to 50% were seen once. Sample: peripheral blood. Receptors were obtained from a man in his thirties or forties with Graves' ophthalmopathy. CDR3s include the opening cysteine and the closing phenylalanine or tryptophan. The D gene is left open where the match is weak. Some rows have no size entry. The others give once, few or many, or a class for an expanded clone.

once	TRBV7-2	.	TRBJ2-7	TGTGCCAGCAGTTACTTGAGGAGGGCCTCCGGGACTGGGACCTCCTACGAGCAGTACTTC	CASSYLRRASGTGTSYEQYF
many	TRBV24-1	.	TRBJ2-7	TGTGCCACCTCGGACGGTTATACCTACGAGCAGTACTTC	CATSDGYTYEQYF
once	TRBV20-1	TRBD1	TRBJ2-2	TGCAGTGCTCCCGGGACAGCGAACACCGGGGAGCTGTTTTTT	CSAPGTANTGELFF
many	TRBV30	.	TRBJ2-7	TGTGCCTGGAGTGGGACCTACGAGCAGTACTTC	CAWSGTYEQYF
many	TRBV6-4	.	TRBJ2-5	TGTGCCAGCAGTAAGACACCTGGGCAAGAGACCCAGTACTTC	CASSKTPGQETQYF
once	TRBV7-2	.	TRBJ1-1	TGTGCCAGCAGCTACGATGGGGGGACTGAAGCTTTCTTT	CASSYDGGTEAFF
many	TRBV28	TRBD1	TRBJ1-2	TGTGCCAGCATACAGACAGGGAGGTCTAACTATGGCTACACCTTC	CASIQTGRSNYGYTF
many	TRBV27	.	TRBJ2-7	TGTGCCAGCAGTTTTAGAGGGATGGGCTACGAGCAGTACTTC	CASSFRGMGYEQYF
.	TRBV28	.	TRBJ2-7	TGTGCCAGCAGTTTGCCGTTCAGGGAAACATCCTACGAGCAGTACTTC	CASSLPFRETSYEQYF
many	TRBV11-2	TRBD2	TRBJ2-5	TGTGCCAGCAGCTTAGATCTAACCGGGAGGGCGCAGACCCAGTACTTC	CASSLDLTGRAQTQYF
many	TRBV20-1	.	TRBJ1-1	TGCAGTGCTAGAGATCTTGGGGCCATTGCGTCTGCTGAAGCTTTCTTT	CSARDLGAIASAEAFF
many	TRBV18	TRBD1	TRBJ1-2	TGTGCCAGCTCACCAGAGGGACAGGGGGCGGTCGGCTACACCTTC	CASSPEGQGAVGYTF
.	TRBV6-5	.	TRBJ1-5	TGTGCCAGCAGTTGGAGTCCGGACGGCAATCAGCCCCAGCATTTT	CASSWSPDGNQPQHF
few	TRBV24-1	.	TRBJ2-7	TGTGCCACCAGTGACATCCGGGGCGAGCAGTACTTC	CATSDIRGEQYF
many	TRBV28	TRBD2	TRBJ2-7	TGTGCCAGCAGTTCCCCGACCGGGACTAGCGGGAGGGGGGGCTACGAGCAGTACTTC	CASSSPTGTSGRGGYEQYF
many	TRBV28	TRBD1	TRBJ2-7	TGTGCCAGCAGTCCAGACCGGACAGGGGGCGAGCAGTACTTC	CASSPDRTGGEQYF
once	TRBV15	TRBD1	TRBJ2-5	TGTGCCACCAGCACCAGGGGGCGGGAGACCCAGTACTTC	CATSTRGRETQYF
many	TRBV2	.	TRBJ1-1	TGTGCCAGCAGTGAGAGTTCAATGAACACTGAAGCTTTCTTT	CASSESSMNTEAFF
many	TRBV20-1	.	TRBJ2-7	TGCAGTGCTTCTCCGGGACGGACTGCGAAGCAGTACTTC	CSASPGRTAKQYF
many	TRBV4-3	TRBD1	TRBJ2-7	TGCGCCAGCAGCCAGTCCATAGGACAGGGCACCTACGAGCAGTACTTC	CASSQSIGQGTYEQYF
many	TRBV28	TRBD1	TRBJ1-2	TGTGCCAGCAGCACCGGGACAGGGGGTGGCTACACCTTC	CASSTGTGGGYTF
.	TRBV13	TRBD2	TRBJ2-5	TGTGCCAGCAGCTTAAGCGGGAGGGCCGGAGAGACCCAGTACTTC	CASSLSGRAGETQYF
.	TRBV7-3	TRBD2	TRBJ2-2	TGTGCCAGCAGCTTAATCGGGGGAGCGGGGGCCGGGGAGCTGTTTTTT	CASSLIGGAGAGELFF
few	TRBV6-5	.	TRBJ1-6	TGTGCCAGCAGTTACTCGATGAGGAATTCACCCCTCCACTTT	CASSYSMRNSPLHF
many	TRBV24-1	.	TRBJ2-2	TGTGCCACCAGTGACATAGGGGCCGGGGAGCTGTTTTTT	CATSDIGAGELFF
many	TRBV5-1	.	TRBJ2-5	TGCGCCAGCAGCTTGGAAGCGACAGTAAAAAAAGAGACCCAGTACTTC	CASSLEATVKKETQYF
many	TRBV24-1	.	TRBJ1-1	TGTGCCACCAGTGAGCGGGACGGAAAAGCTTTCTTT	CATSERDGKAFF
many	TRBV29-1	TRBD1	TRBJ1-1	TGCAGCGTTGAGACCGGGACAGGACTTGAAGCTTTCTTT	CSVETGTGLEAFF
.	TRBV20-1	TRBD2	TRBJ2-5	TGCAGTGCTAGGGCTAGCGGGGACCGGGTCCAAGAGACCCAGTACTTC	CSARASGDRVQETQYF
.	TRBV14	.	TRBJ2-6	TGTGCCAGCAGCCAAGAAATCTCTGGGGCCAACGTCCTGACTTTC	CASSQEISGANVLTF
.	TRBV28	TRBD1	TRBJ1-1	TGTGCCAGCGGATTTACGGGACAGGGAGGCGCTGAAGCTTTCTTT	CASGFTGQGGAEAFF
.	TRBV12-3/TRBV12-4	.	TRBJ1-5	TGTGCCAGCAGTTTATCGGGCAGGGGACGAAATCAGCCCCAGCATTTT	CASSLSGRGRNQPQHF
many	TRBV10-3	.	TRBJ1-1	TGTGCCATCAGGGACCCCTCTCTTCAGACAGGAAAGACTGAAGCTTTCTTT	CAIRDPSLQTGKTEAFF
.	TRBV6-1	.	TRBJ1-5	TGTGCCAGCAAAGTTGGACAGTTCGATCAGCCCCAGCATTTT	CASKVGQFDQPQHF
many	TRBV12-3/TRBV12-4	.	TRBJ2-2	TGTGCCAGCAGTTTAGAGGCGGGGGCAACCGGGGAGCTGTTTTTT	CASSLEAGATGELFF
many	TRBV20-1	TRBD2	TRBJ2-7	TGCAGTGCTTCGCAGGGGACTAGCGGGAGGTACGAGCAGTACTTC	CSASQGTSGRYEQYF
.	TRBV11-2	.	TRBJ2-5	TGTGCCAGCAGCTTAAAAGGCGAGTACCAAGAGACCCAGTACTTC	CASSLKGEYQETQYF
many	TRBV28	.	TRBJ2-7	TGTGCCAGCAGCGAAAAGGGGGGCAGGTCGGACGAGCAGTACTTC	CASSEKGGRSDEQYF
.	TRBV6-4	.	TRBJ1-2	TGTGCCAGCAGTAAAGAACAGGGCATAAACTATGGCTACACCTTC	CASSKEQGINYGYTF
.	TRBV6-2/TRBV6-3	TRBD1	TRBJ1-5	TGTGCCAGCAGAACAACAGGGGCCGGGCAGCCCCAGCATTTT	CASRTTGAGQPQHF